A single sample gave rise to the 28 T cell receptor beta chains below, sequenced in a study of regulatory T cells in long-lasting Graves disease. Arm-PCR with iRepertoire HTBI primers amplified the CDR3 regions for these TCR beta libraries. TCRdb re-called the multiplex PCR reads with MiXCR, one entry per CDR3 protein. The data show 700,000 or so distinct CDR3 sequences, with 25% to 35% seen just once and roughly 41% held by the top ten. This sample's time point: persistent/refractory GD, antithyroid drugs over 5 years with positive TRAb. From RNA extracted from PBMCs, the TCR library was made. Material: peripheral blood mononuclear cells (PBMCs), obtained when the disease was refractory, from a patient treated with antithyroid drugs. The receptors were sampled from a female donor with Graves disease.

The DNA for the CDR3 is TGCAGTGTCCCGGGACAGGGGGGGCCCGAGCAGTACTTC. It specifies CSVPGQGGPEQYF. The chain combines TRBV20-1 with TRBJ2-7; 11 nucleotides line up with TRBD1. The germline CDR1 and CDR2 sequences are DFQATT and SNEGSKA (reference sequence). The CDR3 contains 13 residues. V was pared by 7 bases and J by 6 bases, with 8 bases of the junction left unmatched.

The rearrangement uses TRBV7-2 and TRBJ1-5; D is possibly TRBD1 (5 bases). The germline CDR1 and CDR2 sequences are SGHTA and FQGNSA. This CDR3 spans 16 amino acids. V was pared by 4 bases and J by 4 bases, with 17 bases between. DNA of the CDR3: TGTGCCAGCAGCTCGGGGGGGGGACTGAGAAATCAGCCCCAGCATTTT. It specifies CASSSGGGLRNQPQHF.

This chain uses TRBV12-3 or TRBV12-4 with TRBJ1-2; 9 bases fit TRBD1. Trimming at V came to 2 bases and at J to 8 bases, leaving 6 bases not matched to a gene. The CDR3 contains 14 residues. CDR3 loop: CASSLLQGAQGYTF. CDR3 DNA sequence: TGTGCCAGCAGTTTACTACAGGGGGCTCAAGGCTACACCTTC.

This clonotype has just a few counts. The CDR3 sequence is CASSQGWLGANTEAFF. CDR3 DNA sequence: TGTGCCAGCAGCCAAGGCTGGTTAGGCGCGAACACTGAAGCTTTCTTT. This sequence joins TRBV3-1 and TRBJ1-1; D ambiguous. V was clipped by 1 base and J by 1 base, with 13 bases between them. The CDR3 spans 16 residues. CDR1 and CDR2 from the germline V gene are LGHDT and YNNKEL (reference sequence).

J is TRBJ1-1 and V is TRBV29-1; TRBD1 matches 11 bases. CDR3 length: 13 residues. Trimming took 8 bases from V and 0 from J; bases not matched to a gene: 2. Germline CDR1 is SQVTM and CDR2 is ANQGSEA. In DNA form, the CDR3 reads TGCAGCCCGGACAGGGGGCTGAACACTGAAGCTTTCTTT. This translates into CSPDRGLNTEAFF.

This clonotype occurred a few times. The rearrangement uses TRBV20-1 and TRBJ1-3; no clear D. V was clipped by 1 base and J by 3 bases, with 10 bases between them. The germline V gene encodes CDR1 DFQATT and CDR2 SNEGSKA (reference sequence). The CDR3 length is 14 residues. CDR3 nucleotide sequence: TGCAGTGCTAGAGTTTCGGGTTTTGGAAACACCATATATTTT. Amino acids: CSARVSGFGNTIYF.

The CDR3 region has the DNA TGTGCCAGCAGCGTAGGGCAGGCCATCTACGAGCAGTACTTC. This sequence encodes CASSVGQAIYEQYF. The chain has TRBV9 and TRBJ2-7; D is undetermined. The CDR3 spans 14 residues. Trimming shortened V by 0 bases and J by 3 bases, and 10 bases separated the two germline ends. Per the germline V gene, CDR1 is SGDLS and CDR2 is YYNGEE.

This clonotype was seen just once. This chain links TRBV5-5 with TRBJ2-5; D gene uncertain. CDR1 is SGHKS and CDR2 is YYEKEE in the germline V gene (reference sequence). With 0 bases removed from V and 2 bases from J, the gap between germline ends came to 14 bases. The CDR3 has 16 residues. The CDR3 region has the DNA TGTGCCAGCAGCTTGGTAGTTTGGCAGCCGCAAGAGACCCAGTACTTC. Translation gives CASSLVVWQPQETQYF. Supplemented by reference TRBV5-5 and TRBJ2-5, the full variable domain reads DAGVTQSPTHLIKTRGQQVTLRCSPISGHKSVSWYQQVLGQGPQFIFQYYEKEERGRGNFPDRFSARQFPNYSSELNVNALLLGDSALYLCASSLVVWQPQETQYFGPGTRLLVL.

As regards this clonotype: Likely a read error: the CDR3 ends without its conserved phenylalanine or tryptophan. The rearrangement joins TRBV27 to TRBJ1-1; 7 positions agree with TRBD1. Looked up from germline, CDR1 is MNHEY and CDR2 is SMNVEV (reference sequence). This CDR3 comprises 14 residues. The junction had 3 bases not matched to a gene; V was cut back by 5 bases and J by 0 bases. CDR3 protein: CASSPQGLNTEAFL. The DNA for the CDR3 is TGTGCCAGCAGTCCACAGGGGCTGAACACTGAAGCTTTCCTT.

This clonotype showed up many times. This rearrangement joins TRBV28 to TRBJ1-2; D might be TRBD1 (6 bases). CDR3 length: 14 residues. The V gene lost 6 bases and the J gene lost 1 base, with 12 bases spanning the gap. The germline V gene encodes CDR1 MDHEN and CDR2 SYDVKM. CDR3 protein: CASRLGGGNYGYTF. CDR3 in DNA: TGTGCCAGCAGGCTTGGAGGGGGTAACTATGGCTACACCTTC.

This clonotype was seen at least ten times. The gene calls are TRBV27 and TRBJ1-2; 8 bases are a match to TRBD1. Germline trimming cut 3 bases from V and 4 bases from J; bases unmatched to any gene: 10. Germline V gene data show CDR1 as MNHEY and CDR2 as SMNVEV (reference sequence). The CDR3 totals 16 residues. CDR3 in amino acids: CASSFFQGASSYGYTF. In DNA, the CDR3 is TGTGCCAGCAGTTTTTTCCAGGGGGCTTCCTCCTATGGCTACACCTTC.

This rearrangement joins TRBV29-1 to TRBJ2-7, with 9 positions matching TRBD2. The CDR3 runs to 14 residues. V shed 8 bases and J 3 bases; nucleotides not matched to a gene: 11. CDR1 and CDR2 from the germline V gene are SQVTM and ANQGSEA. As DNA, the CDR3 is TGCAGCACAGCCGGCGGGAGGGCCGGCTACGAGCAGTACTTC. Translation: CSTAGGRAGYEQYF.

This clonotype has more than one count but fewer than ten. V gene TRBV5-1 combines with J gene TRBJ1-4; D ambiguous. Germline V gene lookup returns CDR1 SGHRS and CDR2 YFSETQ. V lost 3 bases and J 3 bases, leaving 12 bases between the germline ends. The CDR3 length is 15 residues. CDR3: CASSSQFGSNEKLFF. CDR3 nucleotide sequence: TGCGCCAGCAGCTCGCAGTTTGGGTCTAATGAAAAACTGTTTTTT.

This rearrangement joins TRBV12-3 or TRBV12-4 to TRBJ1-2, with TRBD1 identical over 9 bases. CDR3 size: 14 residues. For the CDR3, the DNA is TGTGCTAGAATAGGGGACAGGGAAGGCTATGGCTACACCTTC. This encodes CARIGDREGYGYTF.

V gene TRBV14 combines with J gene TRBJ2-7, with a weak D call TRBD1 (6 bases). The germline V gene has CDR1 SGHDN and CDR2 FVKESK. Trimming left V 4 bases short and J 3 bases short, with 10 bases between. The CDR3 spans 13 residues. DNA of the CDR3: TGTGCCAGCAGCCGTCGACAGGTCTACGAGCAGTACTTC. Amino acids: CASSRRQVYEQYF.

This clonotype was found a few times. The rearrangement joins TRBV27 to TRBJ1-1; TRBD1 aligns across 7 bases. Germline CDR1 and CDR2: MNHEY and SMNVEV (reference sequence). Germline trimming cut 2 bases from V and 5 bases from J; bases unmatched to any gene: 11. The CDR3 has 16 amino acids. The CDR3 here is CASSLNVQGVGTEAFF. The CDR3 region has the DNA TGTGCCAGCAGTTTAAACGTCCAGGGGGTCGGGACTGAAGCTTTCTTT.

Comment on this clonotype: The junction differs from germline at one of its ends, possibly a read error. The chain carries TRBV20-1 and TRBJ1-1, with 7 positions matching TRBD1. CDR3 length: 12 residues. Germline CDR1 is DFQATT and CDR2 is SNEGSKA (reference sequence). The CDR3 DNA reads TGCAGTGCTCCCAGGGGGTCCACTGAAGCTTCCTTT. It codes for CSAPRGSTEASF.

The chain recombines TRBV6-1 with TRBJ1-4; the D is unclear. This CDR3 has 12 amino acids. Trimming shortened V by 6 bases and J by 7 bases, and 9 bases separated the two germline ends. CDR1 and CDR2 (germline): MNHNS, SASEGT. The CDR3 DNA sequence: TGTGCCAGCAGCTGGGGAGGTGAAAAACTGTTTTTT. This encodes CASSWGGEKLFF.

The sample holds a few counts of this clonotype. The chain is built from TRBV28 and TRBJ1-5; D remains unclear. Trimming pared 1 base from V and 5 bases from J, leaving 6 bases between. This CDR3 has 13 residues. Germline values: CDR1 MDHEN, CDR2 SYDVKM. This CDR3 is CASSLLWHQPQHF. The DNA for the CDR3 is TGTGCCAGCAGTTTATTGTGGCATCAGCCCCAGCATTTT.

The J gene is TRBJ1-6, the V gene TRBV3-1; D is uncertain. V was shortened by 4 bases and J by 9 bases, with 19 bases between the two germline ends. Germline V gene lookup returns CDR1 LGHDT and CDR2 YNNKEL (reference sequence). This CDR3 has 16 amino acids. The CDR3 here is CASSRLAWGIGSPLHF. DNA of the CDR3: TGTGCCAGCAGCCGGCTCGCCTGGGGAATCGGTTCACCCCTCCACTTT.

The CDR3 region has the DNA TGTGCCAGCAGCGCCACGGCGGCTAATGAAAAACTGTTTTTT. It yields the protein CASSATAANEKLFF. The gene calls are TRBV7-2 and TRBJ1-4; D unclear. The ends were cut back, 5 bases at V and 3 bases at J, with 10 bases in the middle. The CDR3 is 14 residues long. Germline V lookup: CDR1 SGHTA, CDR2 FQGNSA.

About this clonotype itself: The CDR3 ends on some other residue instead of the conserved phenylalanine or tryptophan, so this is likely a read error. The V call is TRBV6-2 or TRBV6-3, the J call TRBJ2-7; D is unclear. Germline V gene sequence: CDR1 MNHEY, CDR2 SVGEGT. Trimming took 6 bases from V and 2 from J, leaving 11 bases between them. This CDR3 is 13 amino acids long. The CDR3 nucleotides read TGTGCCAGCAGCCAAGGAAGTCCCTACGAGCAGTACTCC. Its protein is CASSQGSPYEQYS.

The table lists this clonotype with a count of one. CDR3 residues: CASSLRLAGGPTYEQYF. Written as DNA, the CDR3 is TGCGCCAGCAGCTTGAGACTAGCGGGAGGGCCAACCTACGAGCAGTACTTC. V usage is TRBV5-1 and J usage is TRBJ2-7; 14 nucleotides match TRBD2. The CDR3 is 17 residues long. After removal of 1 base from V and 2 bases from J, the junction contained 5 bases not matched to a gene. Germline V gene data show CDR1 as SGHRS and CDR2 as YFSETQ.

This clonotype was seen at least ten times. The V call is TRBV12-5, the J call TRBJ2-7, with D maybe TRBD2 (5 bases). V was clipped by 0 bases and J by 1 base, with 7 bases between them. CDR1 is LGHNT, CDR2 FRNRAP, per germline. The CDR3 extends over 14 amino acids. CDR3 DNA sequence: TGTGCTAGTGGTTTGGTAACGGGGTCCTACGAGCAGTACTTC. It specifies CASGLVTGSYEQYF.

This clonotype was picked up many times. The chain joins TRBV11-2 to TRBJ1-1; 8 bases fit TRBD1. V lost 5 bases and J lost 1; bases outside the gene matches: 12. The germline CDR1 and CDR2 sequences are SGHAT and FQNNGV. This CDR3 spans 17 amino acids. The CDR3, as DNA: TGTGCCAGCAGCGCGGGCAGGGGGCAAGGTGAGAACACTGAAGCTTTCTTT. Amino acids: CASSAGRGQGENTEAFF. Filled out from reference TRBV11-2 and TRBJ1-1, the complete variable domain reads EAGVAQSPRYKIIEKRQSVAFWCNPISGHATLYWYQQILGQGPKLLIQFQNNGVVDDSQLPKDRFSAERLKGVDSTLKIQPAKLEDSAVYLCASSAGRGQGENTEAFFGQGTRLTVV.

A few counts support this clonotype. The CDR3 DNA follows: TGCAGTGCTAGAGGCACTAGCGGGCTTCAGGGGACCCAGTACTTC. Protein: CSARGTSGLQGTQYF. The V call is TRBV20-1, the J call TRBJ2-5; 9 bases fit TRBD2. Germline V gene data show CDR1 as DFQATT and CDR2 as SNEGSKA (reference sequence). This CDR3 is 15 amino acids long. V gave up 1 base and J gave up 7 bases; unmatched junction bases: 10.

Note on this clonotype: This CDR3 fails to terminate in the conserved phenylalanine or tryptophan, so it likely reflects a read error. V usage is TRBV28 and J usage is TRBJ2-6; D might be TRBD1 or TRBD2, each matching 6 bases. The germline CDR1 and CDR2 sequences are MDHEN and SYDVKM. This CDR3 has 19 amino acids. Trimming removed 6 bases from V and 0 bases from J, with 21 bases in between. The CDR3 spells CASSPAGQGSSSGANVLTS. CDR3 nucleotides: TGTGCCAGCAGCCCGGCGGGGCAGGGGTCGAGCTCTGGGGCCAACGTCCTGACTTCC.

The V and J genes are TRBV6-5 and TRBJ2-5; 8 positions match TRBD1. The CDR3 contains 14 residues. The germline CDR1 and CDR2 sequences are MNHEY and SVGAGI. Germline trimming cut 4 bases from V and 5 bases from J; bases unmatched to any gene: 6. The CDR3 protein is CASSSVRGHETQYF. The CDR3 DNA is TGTGCCAGCAGTTCTGTCAGGGGGCACGAGACCCAGTACTTC.